This TCR beta chain appears in the sequencing data of a study of blood T cell repertoires in COVID-19. About the research overall: The origin of the acute and convalescent COVID-19 samples was the United States, Italy and Spain. From T cells, B-cell-depleted T cells, or PBMCs came the material, which was cDNA or gDNA.

Per the study methods: Amplification from reference gene primers served as the basis for estimated nucleated cell counts. The table came from immunoSEQ multiplex PCR; TCRdb's copy has only in-frame clones and leaves some out. The D gene and trimming were derived from the DNA, and the V and J assignments and clone size from that table. Among about 130,000 clones, roughly 83% were seen once, and the ten largest hold 3% to 3.5%. Per germline, CDR1 SEHNR and CDR2 FQNEAQ (reference sequence). Trimming at V came to 5 bases and at J to 3 bases, leaving 7 bases not matched to a gene. This CDR3 spans 15 amino acids.

The sequence was collected from a woman older than 75 with acute or convalescent COVID-19. Source material: peripheral blood. The chain has TRBV7-9 and TRBJ2-7; the match to TRBD1 covers 10 bases. The CDR3 sequence is CASSPQTGGSYEQYF. As DNA, the CDR3 is TGTGCCAGCAGCCCGCAGACAGGGGGCAGCTACGAGCAGTACTTC.